This T cell receptor (beta chain) was identified in a study of blood T cell repertoires in COVID-19. In the original workflow: Using reference gene primer amplification, nucleated cell counts were estimated. Clones were read by immunoSEQ multiplex PCR, and TCRdb kept only the in-frame ones, dropping some. From that table come the V and J calls and clone size; the DNA was used to work out D and trimming. Of 60,000 to 85,000 clones listed, roughly 74% are singletons. J lost 6 bases, V lost 3 bases, and 4 bases had no gene match. This CDR3 spans 13 amino acids. The sequenced sample was peripheral blood. This chain uses TRBV12-3 or TRBV12-4 with TRBJ2-7; 8 nucleotides match TRBD1. This TCR derives from a human donor in a cohort sampled during active COVID-19. The CDR3 reads CASSFGDRREQYF. CDR3 DNA: TGTGCCAGCAGTTTTGGGGACAGGCGCGAGCAGTACTTC.